This T cell receptor beta chain was sequenced in a study of shared clonotypes between healthy human individuals. At the level of the study: Participating donors consisted of a couple of women and a few men aged 18 to 49.

Germline-derived CDR1 and CDR2 are SGDLS and YYNGEE. Trimming took 3 bases from V and 5 from J, leaving 18 bases between them. This CDR3 comprises 15 residues. This table comes from immunoSEQ multiplex PCR, and its TCRdb copy is limited to in-frame clones, with some not included. The sample includes some 900,000 clones, approximately 76% of them seen just once. As regards this clone: Antigen specificity is unknown.

The study's findings and limits: Compared with clonotypes that all four donors shared, non-shared clonotypes had lower generation probabilities.

This TCR was sampled from a man aged 18 to 29 in good health. J is TRBJ2-7 and V is TRBV9; possibly TRBD1 for D (5 bases). What was sequenced was memory CD4+ T cells sorted from blood. Subset noted: CD45RA-negative fraction. CDR3 nucleotides: TGTGCCAGCAGCGCATATTCCGGGCCCAGGGACGAGCAGTACTTC. Amino acid sequence: CASSAYSGPRDEQYF.